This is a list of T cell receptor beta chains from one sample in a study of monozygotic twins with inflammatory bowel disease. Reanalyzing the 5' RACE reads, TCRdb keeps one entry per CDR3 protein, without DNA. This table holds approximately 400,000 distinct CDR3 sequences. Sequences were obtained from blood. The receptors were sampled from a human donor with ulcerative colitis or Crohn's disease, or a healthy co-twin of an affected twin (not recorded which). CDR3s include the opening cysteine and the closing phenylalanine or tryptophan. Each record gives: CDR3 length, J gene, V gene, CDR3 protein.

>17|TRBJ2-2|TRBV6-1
CASRPAPGAIGTGELFF
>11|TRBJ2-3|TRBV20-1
CSAIYGDTQYF
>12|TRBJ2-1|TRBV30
CAWSVSRNEQFF
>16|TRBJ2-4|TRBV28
CASSLGHLIAKNIQYF
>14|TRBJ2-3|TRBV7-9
CASSPGLASDTQYF
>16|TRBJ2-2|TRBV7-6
CASSLRTAANTGELFF
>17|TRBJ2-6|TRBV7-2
CASSPQGIYSGANVLTF
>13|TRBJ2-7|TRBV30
CAWSLSLLYEQYF
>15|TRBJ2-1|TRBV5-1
CASSLDPGSGNEQFF
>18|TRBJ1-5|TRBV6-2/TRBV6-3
CASSPLRGTGGSNQPQHF
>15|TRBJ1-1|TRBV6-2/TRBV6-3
CASRTGQVMNTEAFF
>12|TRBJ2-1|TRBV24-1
CATSGEYNEQFF
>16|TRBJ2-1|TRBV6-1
CASLSGGTGAYNEQFF
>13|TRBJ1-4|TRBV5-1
CASSTSLLEKLFF
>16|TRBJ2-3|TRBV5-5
CASTALRGQPTDTQYF
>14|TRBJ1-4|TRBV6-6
CASSSETGEEKLFF
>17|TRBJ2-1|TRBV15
CATSRDLPTVSYNEQFF
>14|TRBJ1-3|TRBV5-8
CASSLWGVGNTIYF
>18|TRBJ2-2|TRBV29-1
CSVVLQGHARGIAGELFF
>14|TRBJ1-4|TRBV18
CASSPKGSSEKLFF
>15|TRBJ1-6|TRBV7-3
CASSATDGEKSPLHF
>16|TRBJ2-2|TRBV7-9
CASSLTSGRGAGELFF
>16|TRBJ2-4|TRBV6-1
CASRPRERPDQNIQYF
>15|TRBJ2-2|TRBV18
CASSRQGQGPGELFF
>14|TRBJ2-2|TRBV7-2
CASREDRNTGELFF
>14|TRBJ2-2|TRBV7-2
CASSFRQGPGELFF
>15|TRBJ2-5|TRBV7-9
CASSRTTRATETQYF
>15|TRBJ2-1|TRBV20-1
CSAPEPGLGYNEQFF
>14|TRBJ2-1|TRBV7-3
CASSTSASYNEQFF
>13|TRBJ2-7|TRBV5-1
CASSFDSTYEQYF
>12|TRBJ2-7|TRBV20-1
CSAQDLTYEQYF
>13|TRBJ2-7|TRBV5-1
CASSSLDRNEQYF
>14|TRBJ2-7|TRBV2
CASRGGEILYEQYF
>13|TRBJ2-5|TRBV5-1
CASSQAGEETQYF
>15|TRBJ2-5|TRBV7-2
CASSFRGGIQETQYF
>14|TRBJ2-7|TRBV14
CASSPPGREYEQYF
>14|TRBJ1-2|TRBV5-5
CASSLGTSSTGYTF
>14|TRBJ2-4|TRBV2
CASSTTVAKNIQYF
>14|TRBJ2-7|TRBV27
CASSQFAGGYEQYF
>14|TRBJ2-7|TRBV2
CASRGTGGLYEQYF
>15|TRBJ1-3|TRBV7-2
CASSSLLRSGNTIYF
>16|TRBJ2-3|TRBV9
CASSPRLAKLTDTQYF
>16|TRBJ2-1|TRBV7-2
CASSIATSWTYNEQFF